The rows below give T cell receptor beta chains drawn from one sample of a study of cytomegalovirus exposure and HLA in healthy donors. Libraries were prepared by immunoSEQ multiplex PCR; TCRdb keeps only in-frame clonotypes and omits some of them. The sample shows fewer than 150,000 clones, roughly three quarters of them seen only once. The sequenced material came from PBMCs. All receptors come from a woman aged 50 to 65 in good health and CMV-seronegative. The CDR3 runs from the conserved cysteine through the conserved F or W. The order of the fields is J gene, V gene, D gene, clone size, CDR3 protein, CDR3 DNA. D genes are given only for firm matches. Size is omitted from some rows. Given values are once, few, many or a class for expanded clones.

TRBJ2-1,TRBV5-8,TRBD2,NA,CASILRRGGLNEQFF,TGTGCCAGCATCTTGCGGCGGGGGGGCCTCAATGAGCAGTTCTTC
TRBJ2-1,TRBV18,NA,NA,CASSPERSGQFF,TGTGCCAGCTCACCGGAGCGAAGTGGGCAGTTCTTC
TRBJ2-7,TRBV19,TRBD1,few,CASSAGTGIYEQYF,TGTGCCAGTAGTGCCGGGACAGGGATCTACGAGCAGTACTTC
TRBJ2-3,TRBV6-4,TRBD2,once,CASSDTGLARDTQYF,TGTGCCAGCAGTGACACGGGACTAGCCCGGGATACGCAGTATTTT
TRBJ1-2,TRBV29-1,NA,NA,CSVTHSGDGYTF,TGCAGCGTTACCCACTCGGGGGATGGCTACACCTTC
TRBJ1-1,TRBV2,NA,NA,CASLQAETEAFF,TGTGCCAGCCTTCAAGCGGAAACTGAAGCTTTCTTT
TRBJ1-2,TRBV5-1,NA,NA,CASSLGRATHYGYTF,TGCGCCAGCAGCTTGGGGCGGGCTACTCACTATGGCTACACCTTC
TRBJ1-3,TRBV15,NA,NA,CATSRAGGLGNTIYF,TGTGCCACCAGCAGGGCGGGTGGTCTTGGAAACACCATATATTTT
TRBJ2-1,TRBV4-1,TRBD2,NA,CASSQLGLAGGGSSYNEQFF,TGCGCCAGCAGCCAACTAGGACTAGCGGGGGGGGGTAGCTCCTACAATGAGCAGTTCTTC
TRBJ2-3,TRBV10-3,TRBD2,NA,CAISDTSGGGTDTQYF,TGTGCCATCAGTGATACATCGGGGGGGGGCACAGATACGCAGTATTTT
TRBJ1-1,TRBV11-2,NA,NA,CASSSRGEVTEAFF,TGTGCCAGCAGCTCTCGAGGGGAGGTCACTGAAGCTTTCTTT
TRBJ2-1,TRBV5-1,TRBD2,NA,CASTSGGKSYNEQFF,TGCGCCAGCACAAGCGGGGGGAAATCCTACAATGAGCAGTTCTTC
TRBJ1-4,TRBV2,TRBD1,NA,CASSGSGQGNEKLFF,TGTGCCAGCAGTGGGTCGGGACAGGGGAATGAAAAACTGTTTTTT
TRBJ1-5,TRBV2,NA,few,CASSVTEYSNQPQHF,TGTGCCAGCAGCGTAACAGAATATAGCAATCAGCCCCAGCATTTT
TRBJ2-7,TRBV28,NA,many,CASSPSWGDYEQYF,TGTGCCAGCAGCCCCTCATGGGGAGATTACGAGCAGTACTTC
TRBJ2-7,TRBV18,NA,NA,CASSPGAGGYEQYF,TGTGCCAGCTCACCCGGGGCAGGGGGGTACGAGCAGTACTTC
TRBJ1-4,TRBV4-3,NA,NA,CASSQGNAAGEKLFF,TGCGCCAGCAGCCAAGGAAACGCGGCGGGTGAAAAACTGTTTTTT